This passage covers 2 T cell receptor beta chains from one sample sequenced in a study of Graves' ophthalmopathy and Graves' hyperthyroidism. Transcripts of RNA were the source for amplifying TCR beta CDR3 regions. The first-round RT-PCR employed HTBI primers together with the Qiagen OneStep RT-PCR kit. A multiplex PCR was then performed as the second round. TCRdb independently ran MiXCR on the multiplex PCR reads; one entry per CDR3 protein. The table lists 600,000 to 950,000 distinct CDR3 sequences, roughly 40% of them singletons. Sequencing was carried out using peripheral blood. All receptors come from an adult man with Graves' ophthalmopathy.

The V gene is TRBV15, the J gene TRBJ2-6, with a possible D match to TRBD2 (6 bases). Trimming took off 0 bases at V and 4 bases at J, with 13 bases between the two ends. Germline-derived CDR1 and CDR2 are LNHNV and YYDKDF (reference sequence). This CDR3 has 17 amino acids. CDR3 bases: TGTGCCACCAGCAGAGAGGCTGATGGGGGGGGGGCCAACGTCCTGACTTTC. This sequence encodes CATSREADGGGANVLTF.

This clonotype came up many times. The gene calls are TRBV7-6 and TRBJ2-5; TRBD2 agrees at 10 bases. Trimming took 5 bases from V and 2 from J; bases not matched to a gene: 8. Germline CDR1 and CDR2: SGHVS and FNYEAQ. The CDR3 contains 16 residues. The CDR3: CASSHLLAGKQETQYF. Here the CDR3 DNA reads TGTGCCAGCAGCCACCTACTAGCGGGAAAACAAGAGACCCAGTACTTC.